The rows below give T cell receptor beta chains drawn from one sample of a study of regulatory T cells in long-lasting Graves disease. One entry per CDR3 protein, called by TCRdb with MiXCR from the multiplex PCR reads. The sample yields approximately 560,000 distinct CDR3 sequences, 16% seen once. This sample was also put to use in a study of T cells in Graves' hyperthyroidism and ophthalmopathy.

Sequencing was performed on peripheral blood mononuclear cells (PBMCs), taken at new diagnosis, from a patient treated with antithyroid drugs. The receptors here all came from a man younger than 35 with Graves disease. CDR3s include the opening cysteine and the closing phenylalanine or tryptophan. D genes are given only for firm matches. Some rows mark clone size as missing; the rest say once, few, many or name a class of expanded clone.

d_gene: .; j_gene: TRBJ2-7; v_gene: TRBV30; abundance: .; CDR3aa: CASDYPYEQYF; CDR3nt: TGTGCCTCCGATTATCCCTACGAGCAGTACTTC
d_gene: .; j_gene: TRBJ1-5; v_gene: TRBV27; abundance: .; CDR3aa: CASSSLQGSGSNQPQHF; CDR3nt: TGTGCCAGCAGTTCACTACAGGGATCGGGGAGCAATCAGCCCCAGCATTTT
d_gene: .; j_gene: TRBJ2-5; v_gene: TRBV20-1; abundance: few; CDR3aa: CSASSPGWETQYF; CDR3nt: TGCAGTGCTAGTTCGCCAGGCTGGGAGACCCAGTACTTC
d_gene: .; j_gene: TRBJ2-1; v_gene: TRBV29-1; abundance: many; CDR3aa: CSAGARHLNEQFF; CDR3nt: TGCAGCGCCGGCGCAAGACATCTCAATGAGCAGTTCTTC
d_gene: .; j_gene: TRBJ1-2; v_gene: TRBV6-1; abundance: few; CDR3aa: CASSALNYGYTF; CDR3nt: TGTGCCAGCAGCGCCCTAAACTATGGCTACACCTTC
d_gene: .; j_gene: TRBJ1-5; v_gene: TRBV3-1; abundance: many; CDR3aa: CASSQRPTAGPQPQHF; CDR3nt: TGTGCCAGCAGCCAAAGGCCGACAGCGGGCCCCCAGCCCCAGCATTTT
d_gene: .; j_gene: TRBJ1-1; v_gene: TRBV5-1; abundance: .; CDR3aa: CASSLKLGTNTEAFF; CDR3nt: TGCGCCAGCAGCTTGAAGCTAGGCACGAACACTGAAGCTTTCTTT
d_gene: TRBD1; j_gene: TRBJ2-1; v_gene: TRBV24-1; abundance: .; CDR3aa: CATSDITPRTGATGQQFF; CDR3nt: TGTGCCACCAGTGACATTACCCCCCGGACAGGGGCGACGGGGCAGCAGTTCTTC
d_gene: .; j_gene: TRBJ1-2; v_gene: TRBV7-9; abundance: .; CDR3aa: CASSLGAANYGYTF; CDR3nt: TGTGCCAGCAGCTTAGGGGCGGCAAACTATGGCTACACCTTC
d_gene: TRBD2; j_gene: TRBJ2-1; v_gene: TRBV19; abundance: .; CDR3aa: CASSIPSGTLFNEQFF; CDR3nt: TGTGCCAGTAGTATTCCTAGCGGGACCTTATTCAATGAGCAGTTCTTC
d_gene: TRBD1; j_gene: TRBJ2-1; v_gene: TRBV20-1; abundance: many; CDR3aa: CSASTGGASSYNEQFF; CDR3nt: TGCAGTGCTTCGACAGGGGGCGCTTCCTCCTACAATGAGCAGTTCTTC
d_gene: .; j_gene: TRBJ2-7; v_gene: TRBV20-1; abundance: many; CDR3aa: CSAYRGQLSYEQYF; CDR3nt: TGCAGTGCTTACCGAGGACAGCTTTCCTACGAGCAGTACTTC
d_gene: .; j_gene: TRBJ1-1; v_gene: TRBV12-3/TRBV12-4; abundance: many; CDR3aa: CASSLSLVYAEAFF; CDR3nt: TGTGCCAGCAGCCTATCCCTGGTATACGCTGAAGCTTTCTTT
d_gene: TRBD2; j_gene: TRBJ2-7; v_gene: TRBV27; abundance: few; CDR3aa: CASSLSSGRAYHEQYF; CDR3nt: TGTGCCAGCAGTTTATCCAGCGGGAGGGCCTACCACGAGCAGTACTTC
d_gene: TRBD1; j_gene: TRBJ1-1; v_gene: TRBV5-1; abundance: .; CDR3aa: CASSSTQTGAEAFF; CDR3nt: TGCGCCAGCAGCTCAACTCAAACAGGGGCTGAAGCTTTCTTT
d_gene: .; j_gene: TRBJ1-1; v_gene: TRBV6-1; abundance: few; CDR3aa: CASSRGGSKAFF; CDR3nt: TGTGCCAGCAGCCGGGGTGGATCGAAAGCTTTCTTT
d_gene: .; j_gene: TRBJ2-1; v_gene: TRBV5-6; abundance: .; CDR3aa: CASRPQSGVGEQFF; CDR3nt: TGTGCCAGCAGACCCCAGAGCGGAGTGGGCGAGCAGTTCTTC
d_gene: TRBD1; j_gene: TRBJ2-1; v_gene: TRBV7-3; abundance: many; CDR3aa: CASSLTTGGNNEQFF; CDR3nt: TGTGCCAGCAGCTTAACAACAGGGGGCAACAATGAGCAGTTCTTC
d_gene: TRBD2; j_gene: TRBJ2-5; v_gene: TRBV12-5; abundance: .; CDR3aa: CASGLGPGTSGRETQYF; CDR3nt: TGTGCTAGTGGTTTGGGCCCCGGGACTAGCGGGAGAGAGACCCAGTACTTC
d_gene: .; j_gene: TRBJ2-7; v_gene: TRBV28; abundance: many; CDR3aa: CASSLGQWSSYEQYF; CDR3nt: TGTGCCAGCAGTCTCGGGCAGTGGAGCTCCTACGAGCAGTACTTC
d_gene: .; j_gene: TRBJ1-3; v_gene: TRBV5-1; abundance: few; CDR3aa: CASSFDSFSGNTIYF; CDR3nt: TGCGCCAGCAGCTTCGACAGTTTCTCTGGAAACACCATATATTTT
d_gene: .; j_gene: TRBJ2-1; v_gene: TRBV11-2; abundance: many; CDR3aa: CASSPRGGGAGGWSSYNEQFF; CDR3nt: TGTGCCAGCAGCCCGCGTGGAGGGGGCGCGGGCGGGTGGAGCTCCTACAATGAGCAGTTCTTC
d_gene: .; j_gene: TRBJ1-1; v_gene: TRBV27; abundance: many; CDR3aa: CASFLRGVNTEAFF; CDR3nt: TGTGCCAGCTTCCTCAGAGGGGTGAACACTGAAGCTTTCTTT
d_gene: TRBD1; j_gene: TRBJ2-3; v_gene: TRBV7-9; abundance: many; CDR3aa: CASSLPGQDTDTQYF; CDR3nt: TGTGCCAGCAGCCTCCCGGGACAGGACACAGATACGCAGTATTTT
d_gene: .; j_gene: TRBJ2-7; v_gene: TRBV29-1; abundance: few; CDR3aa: CSVWGDGSYEQYF; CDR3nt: TGCAGCGTTTGGGGTGATGGGTCCTACGAGCAGTACTTC
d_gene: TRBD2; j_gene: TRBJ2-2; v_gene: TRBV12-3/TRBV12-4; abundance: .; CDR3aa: CASRSTSAGELFF; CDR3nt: TGTGCCAGCAGGTCGACTAGCGCCGGGGAGCTGTTTTTT
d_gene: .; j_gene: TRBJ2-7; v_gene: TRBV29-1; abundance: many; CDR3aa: CSVSAGLAYEQYF; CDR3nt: TGCAGCGTTTCTGCGGGCCTGGCCTACGAGCAGTACTTC
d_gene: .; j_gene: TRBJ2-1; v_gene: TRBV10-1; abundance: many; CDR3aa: CASSEKRAGLNNEQFF; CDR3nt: TGCGCCAGCAGTGAAAAGCGGGCCGGGCTAAACAATGAGCAGTTCTTC
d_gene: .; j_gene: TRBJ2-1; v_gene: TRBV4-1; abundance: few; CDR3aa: CASQKGGTRGKWNEQFF; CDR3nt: TGCGCCAGCCAGAAAGGGGGGACGCGCGGGAAGTGGAATGAGCAGTTCTTC
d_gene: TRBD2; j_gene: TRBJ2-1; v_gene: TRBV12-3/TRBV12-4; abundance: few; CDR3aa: CASSHGLGYPNEQFF; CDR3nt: TGTGCCAGCAGCCACGGACTAGGATATCCCAATGAGCAGTTCTTC
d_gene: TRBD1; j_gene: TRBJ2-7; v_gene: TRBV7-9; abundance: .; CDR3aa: CASSSDRAPTEQYF; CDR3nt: TGTGCCAGCAGCTCGGACAGGGCTCCTACAGAGCAGTACTTC
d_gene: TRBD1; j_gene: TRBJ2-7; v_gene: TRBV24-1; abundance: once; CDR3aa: CATSDLRQGASPGNYEQYF; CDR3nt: TGTGCCACCAGTGATTTGCGTCAGGGGGCATCCCCCGGTAACTACGAGCAGTACTTC
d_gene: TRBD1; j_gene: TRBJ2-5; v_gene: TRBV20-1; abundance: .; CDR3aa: CSARDHARGLETQYF; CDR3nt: TGCAGTGCTAGAGATCATGCCAGGGGGCTGGAGACCCAGTACTTC
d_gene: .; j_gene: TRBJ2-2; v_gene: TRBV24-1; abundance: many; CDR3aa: CATSDPNLGKRANTGELFF; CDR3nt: TGTGCCACCAGTGACCCGAACTTGGGGAAAAGGGCCAACACCGGGGAGCTGTTTTTT
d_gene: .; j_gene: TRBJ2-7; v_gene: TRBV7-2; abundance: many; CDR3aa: CASSFPGMATRIGQYF; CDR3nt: TGTGCCAGCAGCTTCCCCGGGATGGCCACCAGAATAGGGCAGTACTTC
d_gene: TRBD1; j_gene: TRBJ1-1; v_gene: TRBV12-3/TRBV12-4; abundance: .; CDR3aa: CASSLLQGRVNTEAFF; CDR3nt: TGTGCCAGCAGTCTCCTACAGGGGCGGGTGAACACTGAAGCTTTCTTT
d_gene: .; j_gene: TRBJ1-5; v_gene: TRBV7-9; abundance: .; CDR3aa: CASSLVGTRENQPQHF; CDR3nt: TGTGCCAGCAGCTTAGTAGGTACCCGGGAAAATCAGCCCCAGCATTTT
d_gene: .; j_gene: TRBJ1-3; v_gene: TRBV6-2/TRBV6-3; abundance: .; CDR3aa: CASRPGLFSGNTIYF; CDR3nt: TGTGCCAGCAGGCCCGGACTCTTCTCTGGAAACACCATATATTTT
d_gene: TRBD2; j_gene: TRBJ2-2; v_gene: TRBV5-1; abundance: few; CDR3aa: CASSLRLAGNTGELFF; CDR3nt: TGCGCCAGCAGCTTGCGGCTAGCGGGAAACACCGGGGAGCTGTTTTTT
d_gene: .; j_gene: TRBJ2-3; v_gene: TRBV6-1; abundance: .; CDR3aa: CASSEGAIRTDTQYF; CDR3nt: TGTGCCAGCAGCGAGGGAGCGATCCGCACAGATACGCAGTATTTT
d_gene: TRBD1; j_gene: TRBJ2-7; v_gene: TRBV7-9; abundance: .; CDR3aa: CASSLGDRPYEQYF; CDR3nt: TGTGCCAGCAGCTTAGGGGACAGGCCTTACGAGCAGTACTTC
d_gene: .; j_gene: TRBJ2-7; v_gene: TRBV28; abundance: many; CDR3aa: CASSSPPLPYEQYF; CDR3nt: TGTGCCAGCAGTTCACCCCCCCTACCGTACGAGCAGTACTTC